Presented here are 8 T cell receptor beta chains from one specimen sequenced in a study of blood T cells in healthy people across ages. Then a second PCR, running roughly 6 to 12 cycles, was carried out with a sample-barcoded 5' primer and a J-beta primer mix. One entry per CDR3 protein results from TCRdb running MiXCR on the 5' RACE reads. In the table there are more than 1,400,000 distinct CDR3 sequences, about 43% of which are singletons. The material sequenced was blood. The receptors here all came from a woman in her late teens or twenties in good health.

The rearrangement links TRBV6-5 to TRBJ2-4; D ambiguous. Germline CDR1 is MNHEY and CDR2 is SVGAGI. CDR3 size: 13 residues. V dropped 6 bases and J dropped 0 bases, with 6 bases sitting between them. The CDR3 sequence: CASRSLAKNIQYF. The CDR3 DNA is TGTGCCAGCAGATCTCTAGCCAAAAACATTCAGTACTTC.

V gene TRBV5-1 combines with J gene TRBJ2-3, with D perhaps assigned TRBD1 or TRBD2 (6 bases each). Per the germline V gene, CDR1 is SGHRS and CDR2 is YFSETQ. This CDR3 is 15 amino acids long. Trimming left V 1 base short and J 6 bases short, with 15 bases between. The CDR3 reads CASSLMGGAGDTQYF. CDR3 DNA: TGCGCCAGCAGCTTGATGGGGGGCGCGGGCGATACGCAGTATTTT.

V usage is TRBV5-1 and J usage is TRBJ2-3; TRBD2 is a possible D gene (6 bases). Per germline, CDR1 SGHRS and CDR2 YFSETQ. This CDR3 has 14 residues. With 2 bases removed from V and 3 bases from J, the gap between germline ends came to 10 bases. CDR3 nucleotide sequence: TGCGCCAGCAGCTTCACGGGGGAGACAGATACGCAGTATTTT. It yields the protein CASSFTGETDTQYF.

The CDR3 spells CAISESPDTQYF. The CDR3 nucleotides read TGTGCCATCAGTGAGTCGCCAGATACGCAGTATTTT. This rearrangement joins TRBV10-3 to TRBJ2-3, with D uncertain. The germline gives CDR1 ENHRY, CDR2 SYGVKD. The CDR3 length is 12 residues. V gave up 0 bases and J gave up 4 bases, with 2 bases separating them.

The V and J genes are TRBV6-6 and TRBJ2-4, with 7 bases lining up with TRBD1. Germline trimming cut 0 bases from V and 6 bases from J; bases unmatched to any gene: 11. CDR3 size: 17 residues. Germline-derived CDR1 and CDR2 are MNHNY and SVGAGI (reference sequence). The CDR3 coding sequence is TGTGCCAGCAGTTACTCCACGAGACAGGGTGGGGCAAACATTCAGTACTTC. Protein sequence: CASSYSTRQGGANIQYF.

This sequence joins TRBV12-3 or TRBV12-4 and TRBJ1-1, with 7 bases matching TRBD1. Trimming removed 7 bases from V and 1 base from J; junction bases left unmatched: 12. CDR3 length: 16 amino acids. The CDR3 sequence is CASTPRTGARNTEAFF. The CDR3, as DNA: TGTGCCAGCACTCCCCGGACAGGCGCCAGGAACACTGAAGCTTTCTTT.

V is TRBV2 and J is TRBJ1-1, with D perhaps TRBD1 (5 bases). This CDR3 spans 16 amino acids. The V and J ends lost 5 bases and 7 bases respectively, with 23 bases between them. The V gene's germline CDR1 is SNHLY and CDR2 FYNNEI. CDR3 region: CASSPARGGGEGEAFF. CDR3 DNA: TGTGCCAGCAGTCCCGCTCGCGGCGGGGGAGAGGGTGAAGCTTTCTTT.

This clonotype came up once. The rearrangement links TRBV20-1 to TRBJ2-1; TRBD2 agrees at 8 bases. CDR1 and CDR2 from the germline V gene are DFQATT and SNEGSKA (reference sequence). The CDR3 loop spans 15 amino acids. V lost 6 bases to trimming and J lost 0 bases; unmatched junction nucleotides: 7. The CDR3 reads CSASIAGSSYNEQFF. The CDR3 nucleotides read TGCAGTGCCTCTATAGCGGGAAGCTCCTACAATGAGCAGTTCTTC.